This T cell receptor beta chain came from a study of T cells after yellow fever vaccination. Study conclusions and caveats: FACS-sorted repertoires could contain abundant clonotypes contaminating from the bulk population. The secondary response was weaker, and its peak arrived faster, on day 5 versus 15. Subsequent booster samples again held most clones from primary vaccination (96% CD4, over 80% CD8).

CDR1 and CDR2 from the germline V gene are MNHNS and SASEGT. The CDR3 is 15 amino acids. V shed 5 bases and J 5 bases; nucleotides not matched to a gene: 7. This clonotype was seen repeatedly, ten times or more. The antigen remains undetermined. The study made its TCR cDNA through 5'RACE template switching. That step introduced a universal primer site along with UMIs. TCRdb ran MiXCR on the 5' RACE reads and lists one entry per CDR3 protein. The sample includes just under 600,000 distinct CDR3 sequences, approximately 13% of them seen just once. Source: PBMCs, taken on the day of the yellow fever booster vaccination. This TCR derives from a man in his thirties or forties who received the YFV17D yellow fever vaccine. This chain uses TRBV6-1 with TRBJ2-1, with 9 bases lining up with TRBD1. In DNA, the CDR3 is TGTGCCAGCAGTAAATGGGGACAGGGAGACAATGAGCAGTTCTTC. Translation gives CASSKWGQGDNEQFF.